Each of the 9 T cell receptor beta chains below was sequenced from the same sample in a study of T cells in Graves' hyperthyroidism and ophthalmopathy. Amplification yielded TCR beta CDR3 regions, with RNA transcripts as the source. Using the HTBI primer set, a first-round RT-PCR was run on the TCR CDR3. Using its own MiXCR run on the multiplex PCR reads, TCRdb lists one record per CDR3 protein. The data contain approximately 610,000 distinct CDR3 sequences, about 14% of them singletons. Material: blood. These receptors were obtained from a woman aged 40 to 49 with Graves' ophthalmopathy.

This clonotype appeared many times. The chain joins TRBV12-3 or TRBV12-4 to TRBJ1-2; 7 nucleotides line up with TRBD1. The ends lost 5 bases at V and 8 bases at J; junction bases unmatched: 11. The CDR3 sequence is 14 residues long. The CDR3 DNA reads as TGTGCCAGCAGTCCGACGGTGGACAGGAGCGGCTACACCTTC. Encoded protein: CASSPTVDRSGYTF.

There are a few counts of this clonotype. The chain employs TRBV19 and TRBJ2-1; D gene unclear. Germline V CDR1 and CDR2: LNHDA, SQIVND (reference sequence). The CDR3 is made up of 17 amino acids. Trimming pared 1 base from V and 0 bases from J, leaving 13 bases between. Here the CDR3 DNA reads TGTGCCAGTAGTATAGGCCCCTTGTTGAGCTCCTACAATGAGCAGTTCTTC. Translation: CASSIGPLLSSYNEQFF.

This clonotype is medium-sized. The rearrangement uses TRBV12-3 or TRBV12-4 and TRBJ1-2, with D maybe TRBD1 (6 bases). CDR3 size: 15 residues. Between the trimmed V and J ends, which lost 3 bases and 0 bases, there was a span of 11 bases. CDR3 region: CASSLAGATNYGYTF. CDR3 coding DNA: TGTGCCAGCAGTTTGGCAGGGGCCACTAACTATGGCTACACCTTC.

At least ten counts were recorded for this clonotype. J is TRBJ2-7 and V is TRBV20-1, with D unclear. Trimming cost V 2 bases and J 1 base, with 12 bases left between them. Germline assignment: CDR1 DFQATT and CDR2 SNEGSKA (reference sequence). CDR3 length: 14 residues. This CDR3 is CSARNPKGSYEQYF. CDR3 DNA: TGCAGTGCTAGAAACCCGAAGGGTTCCTACGAGCAGTACTTC.

At least ten counts were recorded for this clonotype. V and J are TRBV29-1 and TRBJ1-5; 8 nucleotides line up with TRBD1. This CDR3 has 13 amino acids. J was trimmed by 7 bases and V by 4 bases; bases with no gene match: 6. CDR1 is SQVTM, CDR2 ANQGSEA, per germline. CDR3 amino acids: CSVGGQGGQPQHF. The CDR3 bases are TGCAGCGTTGGAGGACAGGGAGGGCAGCCCCAGCATTTT.

Ten or more counts support this clonotype. V usage is TRBV28 and J usage is TRBJ2-7, with a weak D call TRBD1 (5 bases). This CDR3 spans 17 amino acids. Germline V gives CDR1 MDHEN, CDR2 SYDVKM. Deletions cut 5 bases from V and 0 bases from J, with 20 bases between. The CDR3 sequence: CASSPPRSGMSSYEQYF. CDR3 DNA sequence: TGTGCCAGCAGTCCCCCCCGGTCAGGGATGAGCTCCTACGAGCAGTACTTC.

There are a few counts of this clonotype. A read error is possible here, since a much larger clone lies one base away. The rearrangement uses TRBV7-3 and TRBJ1-1; TRBD1 agrees at 10 bases. CDR1 and CDR2 (germline): SGHTA, FQGTGA. The CDR3 length is 14 residues. Here the CDR3 DNA reads TGTGCCAGCAGCTCTGGGACAGGGGCCGCTGAAGCTCTCTTT. Encoded protein: CASSSGTGAAEALF. The variable domain in full, with the rest retrieved from reference TRBV7-3 and TRBJ1-1, is GAGVSQTPSNKVTEKGKYVELRCDPISGHTALYWYRQSLGQGPEFLIYFQGTGAADDSGLPNDRFFAVRPEGSVSTLKIQRTERGDSAVYLCASSSGTGAAEALFGQGTRLTVV.

This clonotype came up many times. The V call is TRBV15, the J call TRBJ2-5; D perhaps matches TRBD1 (5 bases). V was trimmed by 4 bases and J by 2 bases, leaving 8 bases between them. The length of the CDR3 is 13 residues. CDR1 is LNHNV and CDR2 is YYDKDF in the germline V gene (reference sequence). CDR3 protein: CATSKGVQETQYF. CDR3 DNA: TGTGCCACCAGCAAAGGGGTACAAGAGACCCAGTACTTC.

This clonotype was seen ten or more times. The chain recombines TRBV7-2 with TRBJ2-7; 10 bases are a match to TRBD1. The trim removed 5 bases at V and 6 bases at J, leaving 7 bases unmatched. The germline V gene has CDR1 SGHTA and CDR2 FQGNSA. The CDR3 loop spans 14 amino acids. The CDR3: CASSTDWTGGEQYF. In nucleotides, the CDR3 is TGTGCCAGCAGCACAGATTGGACAGGGGGCGAGCAGTACTTC.